This T cell receptor beta chain was sequenced during a study of OX40 agonist ivuxolimab in advanced cancers. TCRdb's copy holds only in-frame clones and misses some; the assay was immunoSEQ multiplex PCR. There are 50,000 or so clones in the sample; approximately 86% occur only once, and 9.5% to 15% lies in the top ten. CDR3 length: 15 amino acids. The germline gives CDR1 SGHTA, CDR2 FQGNSA. V lost 5 bases, J lost 1 base, and 15 bases lay in between. The material sequenced was CD4+ or CD8+ T cells sorted from blood, taken in a trial of the OX40 agonist ivuxolimab. This TCR came from an adult with an advanced solid tumor such as melanoma, head and neck, liver or kidney cancer. V usage is TRBV7-2 and J usage is TRBJ2-7; no firm D call. The CDR3 spells CASSPGLGRSYEQYF. CDR3 DNA sequence: TGTGCCAGCAGCCCGGGCTTGGGTAGGTCCTACGAGCAGTACTTC.